The rows below give T cell receptor beta chains drawn from one sample of a study of T cells expressing NK-cell markers. TCRdb re-called the 5' RACE reads; one entry per CDR3 protein, DNA not given. In total, the table holds about 150,000 distinct CDR3 sequences. Sample: blood T cells: a sorted CD56 or NKG2C T cell subset, CD4+ or CD8+ T cells, or bulk PBMC T cells (not recorded which). Receptors were obtained from a woman aged 50 to 60 in good health. Both conserved end residues are part of each CDR3. The order of the fields is V gene, J gene, CDR3 protein.

v_call: TRBV24-1; j_call: TRBJ2-1; cdr3_aa: CATSDLTQESAEQFF
v_call: TRBV12-3/TRBV12-4; j_call: TRBJ2-1; cdr3_aa: CASSLTSSYNEQFF
v_call: TRBV20-1; j_call: TRBJ2-3; cdr3_aa: CSARTRQGSFTDTQYF
v_call: TRBV9; j_call: TRBJ1-4; cdr3_aa: CASSGGSEKLFF
v_call: TRBV11-2; j_call: TRBJ2-4; cdr3_aa: CASSLEVAGGHIQYF
v_call: TRBV5-6; j_call: TRBJ2-2; cdr3_aa: CASSFRRGLNTGELFF
v_call: TRBV7-9; j_call: TRBJ1-5; cdr3_aa: CASSPGSVVDQPQHF
v_call: TRBV6-1; j_call: TRBJ2-2; cdr3_aa: CASKSPHTGELFF
v_call: TRBV2; j_call: TRBJ2-1; cdr3_aa: CASSTGGAWFF
v_call: TRBV25-1; j_call: TRBJ1-2; cdr3_aa: CASSEYYRDREVDGYTF
v_call: TRBV4-1; j_call: TRBJ2-5; cdr3_aa: CASSPLGRSDQETQYF
v_call: TRBV27; j_call: TRBJ2-7; cdr3_aa: CASRGQGGAYEQYF
v_call: TRBV4-2; j_call: TRBJ2-3; cdr3_aa: CASKLAGDYTQYF
v_call: TRBV6-6; j_call: TRBJ2-1; cdr3_aa: CASSAPASGDNEQFF
v_call: TRBV7-9; j_call: TRBJ2-3; cdr3_aa: CASSQTSPPITDTQYF
v_call: TRBV5-6; j_call: TRBJ1-5; cdr3_aa: CASSLATGDQPQHF
v_call: TRBV7-6; j_call: TRBJ1-1; cdr3_aa: CASSLAANRRAFF
v_call: TRBV5-6; j_call: TRBJ2-7; cdr3_aa: CASSGRSRSYEQYF
v_call: TRBV4-2; j_call: TRBJ2-1; cdr3_aa: CASSQSRSRYNEQFF
v_call: TRBV7-9; j_call: TRBJ1-2; cdr3_aa: CASSLDGGASYTF
v_call: TRBV6-1; j_call: TRBJ2-1; cdr3_aa: CASSARREGEQFF
v_call: TRBV5-1; j_call: TRBJ2-1; cdr3_aa: CASSLATGGTAGNEQFF
v_call: TRBV5-1; j_call: TRBJ2-3; cdr3_aa: CASSLREPDTQYF
v_call: TRBV7-9; j_call: TRBJ2-1; cdr3_aa: CASSYHSNEQFF
v_call: TRBV4-2; j_call: TRBJ1-1; cdr3_aa: CASSQEGWDTEAFF
v_call: TRBV6-2/TRBV6-3; j_call: TRBJ1-2; cdr3_aa: CASSSWTTNYGYTF
v_call: TRBV27; j_call: TRBJ2-1; cdr3_aa: CAASPTSGREQFF
v_call: TRBV5-1; j_call: TRBJ2-1; cdr3_aa: CASSSLSTSGSYNEQFF
v_call: TRBV12-3/TRBV12-4; j_call: TRBJ2-1; cdr3_aa: CASSRSAGAQYNEQFF
v_call: TRBV27; j_call: TRBJ1-1; cdr3_aa: CASGTGDINTEAFF
v_call: TRBV12-3/TRBV12-4; j_call: TRBJ1-5; cdr3_aa: CASRRTDRQPQHF
v_call: TRBV5-1; j_call: TRBJ1-1; cdr3_aa: CASSFGGENTEAFF
v_call: TRBV6-5; j_call: TRBJ2-7; cdr3_aa: CASSSGPGYTYEQYF
v_call: TRBV20-1; j_call: TRBJ2-7; cdr3_aa: CSARERGQGWEQYF
v_call: TRBV24-1; j_call: TRBJ2-3; cdr3_aa: CATGKRDSVDTQYF